Below, one T cell receptor (beta chain) is given with its context. Its antigen remains undetermined. Base quality data are lacking; no much larger clone is found one base away. The data were taken from a study of control samples from healthy donors and cancer patients (dated by TCRdb to about 2020). Library preparation used the immunoSEQ multiplex PCR assay. What TCRdb holds here is the immuneACCESS table cut down to in-frame rearrangements. Part of the clones is not present; checked against another copy, under half of the missing clones reflect an unresolved V gene, and the others are unexplained. The sample yields about 160,000 clones; roughly 90% were counted once. Jointly, the top ten make up about 12% of the sample. After removal of 4 bases from V and 1 base from J, the junction retains 6 bases not matched to a gene. The CDR3, from cysteine to phenylalanine, totals 15 residues. Just CDR3 DNA is preserved here, 45 bases in frame from base 1. The germline V gene sets CDR1 to LGHNA and CDR2 to YSLEER.

Sequencing input: blood. The sequence came from a man under 40 in good health. Rearrangement joined TRBV4-3 to TRBJ1-1; the central 7 bases match TRBD1. Here is the DNA: TGCGCCAGCAGCCCAGAGACAGGGACGAACACTGAAGCTTTCTTT. Translation gives CASSPETGTNTEAFF.